Only one count was recorded for the clone carrying this TCR beta chain. This specimen comes from a study of blood T cell repertoires in COVID-19. In the study overall: Italy, Spain and the United States were the sources of the convalescent and acute COVID-19 samples.

The authors' processing: From reference gene primer amplification, estimates of nucleated cell counts were derived. TCRdb's table, derived via immunoSEQ multiplex PCR, lists solely in-frame clones and lacks some. That table gives V, J and clone size, and the DNA gave D and trimming. This repertoire shows some 460,000 clones, about 89% found once; its top ten account for about 4.3%. The TCR sequence derives from a woman aged 25-40 years with acute or convalescent COVID-19. Specimen: peripheral blood.

The CDR3 DNA reads as TGTGCCAGCAGTTTATACCCCCCCAGGGTGGGCGACAATGAGCAGTTCTTC. Its protein product is CASSLYPPRVGDNEQFF. The chain combines TRBV27 with TRBJ2-1, with D possibly being TRBD1 (5 bases). Germline values: CDR1 MNHEY, CDR2 SMNVEV (reference sequence). The CDR3 totals 17 residues. V lost 1 base, J lost 5 bases, and 18 bases lay in between.